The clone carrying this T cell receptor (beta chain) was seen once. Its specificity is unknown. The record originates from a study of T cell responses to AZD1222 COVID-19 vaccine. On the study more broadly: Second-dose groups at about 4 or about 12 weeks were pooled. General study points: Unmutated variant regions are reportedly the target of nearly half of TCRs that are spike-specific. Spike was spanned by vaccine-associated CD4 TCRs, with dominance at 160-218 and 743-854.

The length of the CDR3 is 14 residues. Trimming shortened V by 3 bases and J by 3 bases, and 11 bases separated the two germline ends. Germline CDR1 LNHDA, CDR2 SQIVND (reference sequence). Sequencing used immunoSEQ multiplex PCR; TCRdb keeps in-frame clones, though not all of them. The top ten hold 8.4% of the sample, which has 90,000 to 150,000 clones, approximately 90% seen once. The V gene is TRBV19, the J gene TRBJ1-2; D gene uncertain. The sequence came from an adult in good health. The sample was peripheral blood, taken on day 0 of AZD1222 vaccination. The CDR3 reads CASSMVPRDYGYTF. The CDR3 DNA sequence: TGTGCCAGTAGTATGGTCCCTAGGGACTATGGCTACACCTTC.